A single sample is the source of the 10 T cell receptor beta chains below, sequenced in a study of CD4 and CD8 cells across lung adenocarcinoma regions. TCRdb re-analysed the PCR reads in MiXCR, keeping a single row per CDR3 protein. The data hold fewer than 11,000 distinct CDR3 sequences, with 35% to 55% observed a single time. Sequenced: CD8+ T cells from the margin of a lung tumor. The receptors shown here come from a male donor with lung adenocarcinoma. The CD4 and CD8 labels of this study may be unreliable.

Note on this clonotype: A junction end diverges from the germline sequence, so it may reflect a read error. The CDR3 region is CASIWDRLTDTQFF. The CDR3 coding sequence is TGTGCCAGCATTTGGGACAGACTCACAGATACGCAGTTTTTT. This rearrangement joins TRBV6-5 to TRBJ2-3; 7 nucleotides align to TRBD1. Germline V gene lookup returns CDR1 MNHEY and CDR2 SVGAGI. CDR3 length: 14 residues.

The J gene is TRBJ2-3, the V gene TRBV6-1; D is perhaps TRBD2 (5 bases). The germline CDR1 and CDR2 sequences are MNHNS and SASEGT. Trimming took off 5 bases at V and 0 bases at J, with 15 bases between the two ends. This CDR3 has 16 residues. The CDR3 region is CASSKIGELSTDTQYF. The DNA for the CDR3 is TGTGCCAGCAGTAAAATCGGGGAATTAAGCACAGATACGCAGTATTTT.

The sample holds one count of this clonotype. The genes are TRBV6-1 and TRBJ2-1; 9 nucleotides match TRBD2. With 8 bases clipped from V and 3 bases from J, the junction kept 14 bases outside the gene matches. CDR3 length: 17 residues. CDR1 is MNHNS and CDR2 is SASEGT in the germline V gene. CDR3 nucleotides: TGTGCCAGCCAATCAGGTGGGGGCGGGAGGGTCTACAATGAGCAGTTCTTC. This encodes CASQSGGGGRVYNEQFF.

This clonotype ranks as medium-sized (0.01 to 0.1%). The chain employs TRBV27 and TRBJ2-1; D not certain. V shed 3 bases and J shed 3 bases, with 12 bases lying between them. CDR3 size: 15 residues. Germline-derived CDR1 and CDR2 are MNHEY and SMNVEV (reference sequence). CDR3 bases: TGTGCCAGCAGTTTGAGTCTACCCAACTACAATGAGCAGTTCTTC. This translates into CASSLSLPNYNEQFF.

Points on this clonotype: This may be a read error: a much more frequent sequence differs by one nucleotide. The J gene is TRBJ2-1, the V gene TRBV7-6; a possible D gene is TRBD1 (6 bases). The J call is uncertain, as TRBJ2-7 better fits the DNA end. CDR3 length: 18 residues. Germline values: CDR1 SGHVS, CDR2 FNYEAQ. CDR3 bases: TGTGCCAGCAGCTTAGTAGGTCCAGGGGTCCCTTACTACAATGAGCAGTACTTC. Translating gives CASSLVGPGVPYYNEQYF.

The V and J genes are TRBV3-1 and TRBJ2-3, with a weak D call TRBD2 (6 bases). Germline CDR1 LGHDT, CDR2 YNNKEL (reference sequence). V lost 1 base and J 7 bases, leaving 15 bases between the germline ends. The CDR3 totals 15 residues. CDR3 in DNA: TGTGCCAGCAGCCAAGGGACCCGGGGGTCGAATACGCAGTATTTT. It is translated as CASSQGTRGSNTQYF.

The chain carries TRBV6-1 and TRBJ2-3, with D unclear. Germline CDR1 and CDR2: MNHNS and SASEGT. This CDR3 has 14 residues. The V and J ends lost 5 bases and 6 bases respectively, with 15 bases between them. CDR3 sequence reads: CASSRTHDFDTQYF. CDR3 bases: TGTGCCAGCAGTCGAACCCATGACTTTGATACGCAGTATTTT.

By sample fraction, this clonotype is medium-sized (0.01 to 0.1%). The chain uses TRBV10-2 and TRBJ1-6; perhaps TRBD1 as D (5 bases). CDR1 is WSHSY, CDR2 SAAADI, per germline. V dropped 3 bases and J dropped 1 base, with 13 bases sitting between them. The CDR3 is 17 amino acids. The CDR3 here is CASSDPPGASYNSPLHF. In nucleotides, the CDR3 is TGCGCCAGCAGTGACCCTCCCGGGGCGTCCTATAATTCACCCCTCCACTTT.

This clonotype was detected only once. The genes are TRBV12-3 or TRBV12-4 and TRBJ2-3, with D possibly TRBD2 on 6 matching bases. The CDR3 spans 16 residues. V gave up 6 bases and J gave up 2 bases, with 18 bases separating them. The CDR3 here is CASSPRGGEFTDTQYF. DNA of the CDR3: TGTGCCAGCAGCCCCCGAGGCGGGGAGTTCACAGATACGCAGTATTTT.

In its sample, this clonotype was seen a few times. J is TRBJ2-1 and V is TRBV7-2, with D possibly TRBD2 on 6 matching bases. This CDR3 spans 14 amino acids. Trimming took off 2 bases at V and 6 bases at J, with 11 bases between the two ends. Germline V CDR1 and CDR2: SGHTA, FQGNSA. The CDR3 sequence is CASSLQAGANEQFF. The DNA of the CDR3 is TGTGCCAGCAGCTTACAAGCGGGCGCCAATGAGCAGTTCTTC.